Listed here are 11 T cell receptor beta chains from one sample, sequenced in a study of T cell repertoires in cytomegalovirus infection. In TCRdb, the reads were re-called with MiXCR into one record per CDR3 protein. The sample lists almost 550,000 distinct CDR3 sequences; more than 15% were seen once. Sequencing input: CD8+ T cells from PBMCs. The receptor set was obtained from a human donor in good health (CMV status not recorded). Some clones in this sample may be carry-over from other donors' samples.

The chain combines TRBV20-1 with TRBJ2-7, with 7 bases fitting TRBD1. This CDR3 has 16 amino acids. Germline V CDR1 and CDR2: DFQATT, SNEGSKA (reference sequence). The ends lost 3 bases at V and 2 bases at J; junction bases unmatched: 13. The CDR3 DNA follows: TGCAGTGCTAGTTACCCTCGGACAGGCCCGGCCTACGAGCAGTACTTC. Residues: CSASYPRTGPAYEQYF.

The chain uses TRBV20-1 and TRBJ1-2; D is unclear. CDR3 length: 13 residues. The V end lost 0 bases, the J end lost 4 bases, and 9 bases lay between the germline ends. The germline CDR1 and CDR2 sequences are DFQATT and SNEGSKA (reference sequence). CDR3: CSARERAAYGYTF. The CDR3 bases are TGCAGTGCTAGAGAACGGGCAGCCTATGGCTACACCTTC.

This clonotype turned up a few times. The CDR3 DNA follows: TGTGCCAGCAGTGCGCGAGGAGAGATGAACACTGAAGCTTTCTTT. It codes for CASSARGEMNTEAFF. The V gene is TRBV25-1, the J gene TRBJ1-1; no reliable D call. The V end was cut by 4 bases, the J end by 0 bases, with 12 bases between. The germline V gene has CDR1 MGHDK and CDR2 SYGVNS. This CDR3 has 15 amino acids. Full variable domain (remainder filled in from reference TRBV25-1 and TRBJ1-1): EADIYQTPRYLVIGTGKKITLECSQTMGHDKMYWYQQDPGMELHLIHYSYGVNSTEKGDLSSESTVSRIRTEHFPLTLESARPSHTSQYLCASSARGEMNTEAFFGQGTRLTVV.

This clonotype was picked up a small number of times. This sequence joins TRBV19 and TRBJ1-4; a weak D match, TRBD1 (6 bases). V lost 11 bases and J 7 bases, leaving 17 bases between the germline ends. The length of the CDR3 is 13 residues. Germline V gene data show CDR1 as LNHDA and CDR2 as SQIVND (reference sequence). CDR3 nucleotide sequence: TGTGCCGGCGCTGGGGGGGCTGGTGAAAAACTGTTTTTT. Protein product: CAGAGGAGEKLFF.

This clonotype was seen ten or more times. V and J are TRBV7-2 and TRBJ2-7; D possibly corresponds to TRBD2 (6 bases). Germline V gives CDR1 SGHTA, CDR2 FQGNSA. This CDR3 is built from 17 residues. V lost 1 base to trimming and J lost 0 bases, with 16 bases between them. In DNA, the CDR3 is TGTGCCAGCAGCTTAGAATGGGCCCGGGACTTCTCCTACGAGCAGTACTTC. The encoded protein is CASSLEWARDFSYEQYF.

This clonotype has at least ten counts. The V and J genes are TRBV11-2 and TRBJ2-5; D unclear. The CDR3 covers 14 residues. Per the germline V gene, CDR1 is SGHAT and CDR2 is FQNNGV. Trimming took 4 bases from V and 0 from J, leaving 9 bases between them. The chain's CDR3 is CASSSWTNQETQYF. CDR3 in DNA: TGTGCCAGCAGCTCGTGGACGAACCAAGAGACCCAGTACTTC.

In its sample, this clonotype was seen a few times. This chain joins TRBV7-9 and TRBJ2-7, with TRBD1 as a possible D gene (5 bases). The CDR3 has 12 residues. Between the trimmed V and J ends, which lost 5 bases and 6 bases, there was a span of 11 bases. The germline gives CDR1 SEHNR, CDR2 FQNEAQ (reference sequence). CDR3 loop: CASSRTGREQYF. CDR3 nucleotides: TGTGCCAGCAGCCGAACAGGACGCGAGCAGTACTTC.

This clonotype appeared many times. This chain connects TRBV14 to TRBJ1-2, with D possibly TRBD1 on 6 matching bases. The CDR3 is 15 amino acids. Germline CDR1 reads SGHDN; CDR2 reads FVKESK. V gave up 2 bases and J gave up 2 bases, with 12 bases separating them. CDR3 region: CASSQRTEGNYGYTF. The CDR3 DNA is TGTGCCAGCAGCCAAAGGACAGAGGGGAACTATGGCTACACCTTC. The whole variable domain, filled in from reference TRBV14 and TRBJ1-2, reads EAGVTQFPSHSVIEKGQTVTLRCDPISGHDNLYWYRRVMGKEIKFLLHFVKESKQDESGMPNNRFLAERTGGTYSTLKVQPAELEDSGVYFCASSQRTEGNYGYTFGSGTRLTVV.

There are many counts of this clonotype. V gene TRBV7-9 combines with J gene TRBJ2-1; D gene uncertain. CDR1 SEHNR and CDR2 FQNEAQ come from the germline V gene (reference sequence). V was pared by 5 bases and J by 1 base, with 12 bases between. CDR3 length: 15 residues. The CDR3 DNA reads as TGTGCCAGCAGCGCCCGTCCGACTTCCTACAATGAGCAGTTCTTC. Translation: CASSARPTSYNEQFF.

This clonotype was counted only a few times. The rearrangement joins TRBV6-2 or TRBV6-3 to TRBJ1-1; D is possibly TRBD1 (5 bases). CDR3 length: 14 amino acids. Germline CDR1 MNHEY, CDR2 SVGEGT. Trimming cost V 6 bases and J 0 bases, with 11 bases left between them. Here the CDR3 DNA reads TGTGCCAGCAGGGAACAGGTCATGAACACTGAAGCTTTCTTT. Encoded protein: CASREQVMNTEAFF.

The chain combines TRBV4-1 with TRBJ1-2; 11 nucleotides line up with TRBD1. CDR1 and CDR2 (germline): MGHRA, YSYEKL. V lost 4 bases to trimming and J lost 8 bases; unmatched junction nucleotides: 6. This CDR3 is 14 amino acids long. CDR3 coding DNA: TGCGCCAGCAGCCGGGACAGGGGGGACCTCGGCTACACCTTC. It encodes CASSRDRGDLGYTF.